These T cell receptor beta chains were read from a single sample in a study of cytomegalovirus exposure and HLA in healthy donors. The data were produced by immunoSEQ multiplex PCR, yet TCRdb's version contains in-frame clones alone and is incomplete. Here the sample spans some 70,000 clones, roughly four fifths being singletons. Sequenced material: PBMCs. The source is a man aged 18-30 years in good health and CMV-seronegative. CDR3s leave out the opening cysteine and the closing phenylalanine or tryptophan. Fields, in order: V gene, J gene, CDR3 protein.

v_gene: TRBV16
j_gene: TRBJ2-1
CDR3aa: ASSQISGGSYNEQF

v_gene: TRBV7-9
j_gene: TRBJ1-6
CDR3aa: ASSLLKTGLRSPLH

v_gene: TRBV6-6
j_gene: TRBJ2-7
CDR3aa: ASSQDRGVSYEQY

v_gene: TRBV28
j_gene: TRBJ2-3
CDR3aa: ASRQDSPGVGQY

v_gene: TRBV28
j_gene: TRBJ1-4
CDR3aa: ASNYRGVGRNEKLF

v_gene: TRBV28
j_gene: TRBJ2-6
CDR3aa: ASSWDRLGSGANVLT

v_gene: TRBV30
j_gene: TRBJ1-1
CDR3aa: AWSFRGRRNTEAF

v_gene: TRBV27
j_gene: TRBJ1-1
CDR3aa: ASSFRGGNTEAF

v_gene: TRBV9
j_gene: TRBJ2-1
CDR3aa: ASSVGPAAPGEQF

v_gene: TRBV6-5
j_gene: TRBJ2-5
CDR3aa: ASRWESSGGAQY

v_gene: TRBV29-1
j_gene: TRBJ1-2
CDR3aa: SVFGTVASYT

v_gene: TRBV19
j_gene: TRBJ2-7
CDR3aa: ASSILSGRDYEQY

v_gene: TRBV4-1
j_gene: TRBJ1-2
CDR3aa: ASRLTPTRNYGYT

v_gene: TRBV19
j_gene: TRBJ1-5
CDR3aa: ASSRVTGGRNQPQH

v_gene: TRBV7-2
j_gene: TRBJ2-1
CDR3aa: ASSRRGDAGTQQF

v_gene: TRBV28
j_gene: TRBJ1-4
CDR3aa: ASRGTGDEKLF

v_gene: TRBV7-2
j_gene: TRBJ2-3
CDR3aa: ASSSQGAKDTQY

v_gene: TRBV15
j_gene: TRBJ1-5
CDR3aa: ATMMGQGAIKPQH

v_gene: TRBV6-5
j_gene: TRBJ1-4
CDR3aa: ASSTNRGIREKLF

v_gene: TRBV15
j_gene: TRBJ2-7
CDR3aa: ATSEGGTSYEQY

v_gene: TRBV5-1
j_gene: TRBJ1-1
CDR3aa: ASSFREGSEAF

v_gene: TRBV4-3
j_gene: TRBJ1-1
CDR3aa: ASSHEAAVI

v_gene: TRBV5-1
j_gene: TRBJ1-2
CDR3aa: ASSRDQGDYT

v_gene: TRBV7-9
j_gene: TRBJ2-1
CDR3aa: ASLGALNEQF

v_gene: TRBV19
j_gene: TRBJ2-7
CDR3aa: ASSIEQGTYEQY

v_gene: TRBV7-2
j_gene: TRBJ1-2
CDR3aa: ASSYGDRAWGGYT

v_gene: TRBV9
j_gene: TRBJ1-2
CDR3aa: ASSVDLTGTYGYT

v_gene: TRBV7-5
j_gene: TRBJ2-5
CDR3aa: ARSLPGWGGETQY

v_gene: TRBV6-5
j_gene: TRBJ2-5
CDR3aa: ASSYSGQGIQETQY

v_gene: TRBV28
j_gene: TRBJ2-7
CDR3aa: ASTPGWGSSYEQY

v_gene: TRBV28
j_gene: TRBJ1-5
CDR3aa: ASSYGGRVGNQPQH

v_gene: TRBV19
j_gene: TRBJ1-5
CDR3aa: ASSPGRSNQPQH

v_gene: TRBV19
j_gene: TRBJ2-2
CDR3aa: ASSIYQGAFANTGELF

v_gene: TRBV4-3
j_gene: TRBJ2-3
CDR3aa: ASSQGTSPLNTQY

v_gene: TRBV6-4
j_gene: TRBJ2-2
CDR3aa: ASLGQLNTGELF

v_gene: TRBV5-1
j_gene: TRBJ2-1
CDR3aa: ASSLGSSGSNEQF

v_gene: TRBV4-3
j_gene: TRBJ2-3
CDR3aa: ASSQAVRTDTQY

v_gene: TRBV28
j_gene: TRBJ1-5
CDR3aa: ASSLVSGIGSNQPQH

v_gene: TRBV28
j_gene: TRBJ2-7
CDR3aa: ASSAGDRNPYEQY

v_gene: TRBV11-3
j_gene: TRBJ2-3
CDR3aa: ASSLSTGTDTQY

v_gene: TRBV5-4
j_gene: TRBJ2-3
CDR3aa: ASTATSTDTQY

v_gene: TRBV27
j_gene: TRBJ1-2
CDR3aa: ASSSPGQGFYGYT

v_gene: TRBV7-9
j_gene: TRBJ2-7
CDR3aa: AILRRASSYEQY

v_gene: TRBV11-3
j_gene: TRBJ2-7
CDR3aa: ASSSTRGYEQY

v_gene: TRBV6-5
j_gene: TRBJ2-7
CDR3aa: ASRLADEQY

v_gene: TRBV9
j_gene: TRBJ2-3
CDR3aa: ASSVAEQRGIADTQY

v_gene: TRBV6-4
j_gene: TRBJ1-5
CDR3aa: ATEDRVSVYSNQPQH

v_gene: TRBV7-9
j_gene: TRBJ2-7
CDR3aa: ASSFTENSYEQY

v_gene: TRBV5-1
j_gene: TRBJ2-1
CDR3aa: ASSSSIEQF

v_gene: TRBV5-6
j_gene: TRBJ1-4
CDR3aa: ASSLLHFAEKLF

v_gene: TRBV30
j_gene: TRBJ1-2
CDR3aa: AWRNRGRNYGYT

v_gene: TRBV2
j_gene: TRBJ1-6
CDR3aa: ASRRDRGLNAPLH

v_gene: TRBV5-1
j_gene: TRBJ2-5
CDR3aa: ASSFDRGGIQY

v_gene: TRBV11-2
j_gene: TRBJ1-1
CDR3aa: ASSVAYNRGPEAF

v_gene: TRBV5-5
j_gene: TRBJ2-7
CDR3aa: ASSREPGQTAYEQY

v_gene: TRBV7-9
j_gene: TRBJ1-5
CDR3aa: ASSPGTGNQPQH

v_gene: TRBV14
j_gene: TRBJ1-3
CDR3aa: ASSHHTGASGNTIY

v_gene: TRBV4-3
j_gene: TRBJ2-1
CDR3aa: ASSPVKRESANEQF

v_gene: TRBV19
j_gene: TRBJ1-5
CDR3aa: ASSSTGGTNNQPQH